Listed below are T cell receptor beta chains from one sample, sequenced in a study of T-cell reconstitution after alpha-beta-depleted transplantation in children. TCRdb re-called the PCR reads with MiXCR, one entry per CDR3 protein. Among approximately 500,000 distinct CDR3 sequences listed, 10% were seen once. Sequenced here: PBMCs, sampled before TCRalphabeta/CD19-depleted stem cell transplant. These receptors all stem from a child aged 2-15 years with inherited bone marrow failure, due to receive a stem cell transplant. CDR3s include the opening cysteine and the closing phenylalanine or tryptophan. Fields, in order: V gene, D gene, J gene, clone size, CDR3 DNA, CDR3 protein. The D gene is left open where the match is weak. Expanded clones are given a class, and other clones once, few, many or no size at all.

TRBV10-3	.	TRBJ2-5	.	TGTGCCATCAGTGAGTCTCTCGCCGGGACACAGCAAGAGACCCAGTACTTC	CAISESLAGTQQETQYF
TRBV4-2	.	TRBJ2-3	many	TGTGCCAGCAGCCTACTCCGTGAGGCCGTGCCCACAGATACGCAGTATTTT	CASSLLREAVPTDTQYF
TRBV7-2	TRBD2	TRBJ2-5	few	TGTGCCAGCAGCCGTGCTAGCGGGAGGGCACAAGAGACCCAGTACTTC	CASSRASGRAQETQYF
TRBV30	.	TRBJ2-2	many	TGTGCCCGGAACGACGGGGAGCTGTTTTTT	CARNDGELFF
TRBV4-2	TRBD2	TRBJ2-1	.	TGTGCCAGCAGCCAAGAACTAGCGGGAGACAATGAGCAGTTCTTC	CASSQELAGDNEQFF
TRBV28	.	TRBJ1-4	many	TGTGCCAGCAGCGCCCCGGGACGGGGCGAAAAACTGTTTTTT	CASSAPGRGEKLFF
TRBV4-3	TRBD2	TRBJ2-1	few	TGCGCCAGCAGCCAAGGGGATAGCGGGAGAGAGCAGTTCTTC	CASSQGDSGREQFF
TRBV15	.	TRBJ2-2	many	TGTGCCACCAGCAGAGGAGATACCACCGGGGAGCTGTTTTTT	CATSRGDTTGELFF
TRBV24-1	TRBD2	TRBJ2-1	many	TGTGCCACCAGTGTCCTAGCGGGAAACAATGAGCAGTTCTTC	CATSVLAGNNEQFF
TRBV7-9	.	TRBJ2-3	few	TGTGCCAGCAGCTTAGGGGGCGAGTACACAGATACGCAGTATTTT	CASSLGGEYTDTQYF
TRBV12-3/TRBV12-4	.	TRBJ2-3	few	TGTGCCAGCAGTCCGTCGGCCTTGTACACAGATACGCAGTATTTT	CASSPSALYTDTQYF
TRBV29-1	.	TRBJ2-7	many	TGCAGCGTTGAAAACAGGGCCCACGAGCAGTACTTC	CSVENRAHEQYF
TRBV7-2	TRBD1	TRBJ2-1	many	TGTGCCAGCAGCCGACAGGGCGCCTACAATGAGCAGTTCTTC	CASSRQGAYNEQFF
TRBV30	TRBD2	TRBJ2-3	few	TGTGCCTGGAGTAACCCGGGACTAGCAGATACGCAGTATTTT	CAWSNPGLADTQYF
TRBV6-5	TRBD2	TRBJ2-5	.	TGTGCCAGCAGTTATTTATCTAGCGGAAGCCTTCAAGAGACCCAGTACTTC	CASSYLSSGSLQETQYF
TRBV7-2	.	TRBJ2-7	.	TGTGCCAGCACAATCACAGCGGTACCGTATTACGAGCAGTACTTC	CASTITAVPYYEQYF
TRBV5-1	TRBD2	TRBJ2-1	few	TGCGCCAGCAGCTTCGCTAGCGGGGCCTACAATGAGCAGTTCTTC	CASSFASGAYNEQFF
TRBV21-1	.	TRBJ2-3	many	TGTGCCAGCCGCACCGCTCGCACAGATACGCAGTATTTT	CASRTARTDTQYF
TRBV20-1	TRBD1	TRBJ1-1	many	TGCAGTGCCGGGGGACAGGGGAACACTGAAGCTTTCTTT	CSAGGQGNTEAFF
TRBV5-1	.	TRBJ2-7	.	TGCGCCAGCAGCCTGACGGGAGACTTTTACGAGCAGTACTTC	CASSLTGDFYEQYF
TRBV25-1	.	TRBJ2-1	many	TGTGCCAGCAGTGTCTGGGGGGCCATAACCTACAATGAGCAGTTCTTC	CASSVWGAITYNEQFF
TRBV7-9	.	TRBJ1-2	many	TGTGCCAGCAGGGGGCAGGGAGACTATGGCTACACCTTC	CASRGQGDYGYTF
TRBV7-6	TRBD1	TRBJ2-1	few	TGTGCCAGCAGCCCCATCGGACAGGGGAATGAGCAGTTCTTC	CASSPIGQGNEQFF
TRBV12-3/TRBV12-4	.	TRBJ1-2	few	TGTGCCAGCAGTTTAACCACCGGAGCGGGCTACACCTTC	CASSLTTGAGYTF
TRBV10-3	.	TRBJ1-1	many	TGTGCCACCCGAGGGGACTACACTGAAGCTTTCTTT	CATRGDYTEAFF
TRBV30	.	TRBJ2-7	few	TGTGCCTGGAGTGTGTCGACAGGCTACGAGCAGTACTTC	CAWSVSTGYEQYF
TRBV12-3/TRBV12-4	.	TRBJ1-1	few	TGTGCCAGTCAAGGGGTCGGGAACACTGAAGCTTTCTTT	CASQGVGNTEAFF
TRBV29-1	TRBD2	TRBJ2-3	many	TGCAGCGTTAACGGACTAGCGGGAGATACGCAGTATTTT	CSVNGLAGDTQYF
TRBV5-5	TRBD2	TRBJ2-1	many	TGTGCCAGCAGCTTGGCTGGACTAGCGGTGGATGAGCAGTTCTTC	CASSLAGLAVDEQFF
TRBV7-9	.	TRBJ1-2	few	TGTGCCAGCAGCCCCCCGGGTTCTAACTATGGCTACACCTTC	CASSPPGSNYGYTF
TRBV4-2	TRBD2	TRBJ2-3	many	TGTGCCAGCAGCCAAGCCGCCGCGGGAGGGGCGACAGATACGCAGTATTTT	CASSQAAAGGATDTQYF
TRBV3-1	.	TRBJ2-2	many	TGTGCCAGCAGCCAAGATTGGGCATTTACCGGGGAGCTGTTTTTT	CASSQDWAFTGELFF
TRBV9	TRBD2	TRBJ2-1	many	TGTGCCAGCAGCGTGAGCGGGAGGGCCCTAGATGAGCAGTTCTTC	CASSVSGRALDEQFF
TRBV20-1	.	TRBJ2-3	many	TGCAGTGCTATGTCGATCGGGCTAGCGTCTCGGGATACGCAGTATTTT	CSAMSIGLASRDTQYF
TRBV5-1	TRBD1	TRBJ2-2	.	TGCGCCAGCAGCTTGAACAGGGGCCTGGGGGAGCTGTTTTTT	CASSLNRGLGELFF
TRBV7-2	TRBD1	TRBJ2-7	few	TGTGCCAGCAGCTGGCGCACAGGGGATATCTCCTACGAGCAGTACTTC	CASSWRTGDISYEQYF
TRBV27	.	TRBJ2-1	many	TGTGCCAGCACCCTGACTGGGGCTGACAATGAGCAGTTCTTC	CASTLTGADNEQFF
TRBV6-2/TRBV6-3	TRBD2	TRBJ2-3	few	TGTGCCAGCACAAAAGGAGCTAGCGGAATAGATACGCAGTATTTT	CASTKGASGIDTQYF
TRBV4-1	.	TRBJ2-3	many	TGCGCCAGCAGCCGGGGCCAAGATACGCAGTATTTT	CASSRGQDTQYF
TRBV20-1	TRBD2	TRBJ2-7	many	TGCAGTGCTAGGACTGGGACTAGCGGGAGGGCCTTCTACTCCTACGAGCAGTACTTC	CSARTGTSGRAFYSYEQYF
TRBV5-1	.	TRBJ2-2	many	TGCGCCAGCAACCCCACTAGTAACACCGGGGAGCTGTTTTTT	CASNPTSNTGELFF
TRBV20-1	.	TRBJ2-7	.	TGCAGTGCTAGAGATCAGGCAGGGGCGGGATACGAGCAGTACTTC	CSARDQAGAGYEQYF
TRBV4-2	TRBD1	TRBJ2-7	many	TGTGCCAGCAGCCAAGATCGATCGGGACAGGGGTCTTACGAGCAGTACTTC	CASSQDRSGQGSYEQYF
TRBV5-1	.	TRBJ1-4	many	TGCGCCAGCGTCCCCACCCCAGGGTCTAGTGAAAAACTGTTTTTT	CASVPTPGSSEKLFF
TRBV15	.	TRBJ1-5	many	TGTGCCACCAGCAGAGAAACATACAGCAATCAGCCCCAGCATTTT	CATSRETYSNQPQHF
TRBV3-1	.	TRBJ2-7	many	TGTGCCAGCAGCCAAGAACGGGAAGCCTACGAGCAGTACTTC	CASSQEREAYEQYF
TRBV7-2	TRBD2	TRBJ2-7	many	TGTGCCAGCAGCTTAGATTCTAGCGGCTCCTACGAGCAGTACTTC	CASSLDSSGSYEQYF
TRBV5-6	.	TRBJ2-7	many	TGTGCCAGCAGCTTGGAGAAGGGAAAGCAGTACTTC	CASSLEKGKQYF
TRBV7-9	.	TRBJ2-7	many	TGTGCCAGCAGCCCACTACCTGACAGGTCGGCCTACGAGCAGTACTTC	CASSPLPDRSAYEQYF
TRBV7-2	TRBD2	TRBJ2-2	many	TGTGCCAGCAGCCCCGGACTAGCCGTCGGGGAGCTGTTTTTT	CASSPGLAVGELFF